The T cell receptor (beta chain) described here comes from a study of blood T cell repertoires in COVID-19 (TCRdb year 2020). Context from the whole study: Collaborator samples came from the United States, Italy and Spain and covered acute and convalescent phases of COVID-19. The sample metadata nearly always contained a de-identified subject ID, COVID-19 status, age in years and sex. Where HLA class I and class II types were available, the types were taken from metadata supplied by the sample provider, not from assay-based typing. A freely available public database, intended as a resource for researchers studying the immune response to SARS-CoV-2, is where the repertoires were released. The samples were drawn from two sources: the first 160 participants of the ongoing ImmuneRACE study, and over 1,000 subjects contributed by 6 global collaborators. The prospective study material was composed of cDNA or gDNA derived from T cells, B-cell-depleted T cells, or PBMCs. The dataset comprised deeply sampled blood TCRbeta repertoires from subjects exposed to, actively infected with, or recovered from COVID-19.

What the research found in general, with its limitations: The quantity of clinical and demographic metadata differed by source and by participant and was supplied without curation.

Relative to germline, V is missing 7 bases and J is missing 2 bases, with 3 bases of the junction outside any gene match. The CDR3 sequence holds 14 residues, the cysteine and phenylalanine included. The sequence is cut down to CDR3 DNA, 42 bases in frame from base 1. Via the germline V gene, CDR1 is KGHDR and CDR2 SFDVKD. The immunoSEQ Assay, a bias-controlled multiplex PCR, was used to amplify TCRbeta CDR3 regions from genomic DNA. The authors' analysis ran thus. The number of nucleated cells in each sample was estimated by amplification of reference gene primers within the assay. Sequence reads were collapsed and filtered to measure the absolute abundance of every unique TCRbeta CDR3 rearrangement. For each sample, productive Simpson clonality was calculated as the square root of Simpson's diversity index across productive rearrangements. TCRdb limited this immuneACCESS table to in-frame rearrangements with V and J called. A share of clones is missing; checked studies link under half to unresolved V genes, and the rest is unexplained. That table supplies the V and J calls and clone size; D and trimming were determined from the DNA. This sample holds about 130,000 clones; about 86% were observed only once. 3.8% of the sample belongs to the ten largest clones.

Whole blood was collected in K2EDTA tubes by collaborating institutions according to the institutions' own protocols. Collaborator samples were shipped for TCRbeta analysis as frozen whole blood, isolated PBMCs, or DNA extracted from either sample type. With regard to this clone: The specificity of this receptor is unknown. The input lacks base qualities; no much larger clone sits a single base away.

This TCR derives from a woman in her forties or fifties with acute or convalescent COVID-19. The sequencing input was peripheral blood. The rearrangement joined TRBV24-1 to TRBJ2-5, with 10 bases matching TRBD1. CDR3 loop: CATSRDRGQETQYF. Read as DNA, the sequence is TGTGCCACCAGCCGGGACAGGGGACAAGAGACCCAGTACTTC.